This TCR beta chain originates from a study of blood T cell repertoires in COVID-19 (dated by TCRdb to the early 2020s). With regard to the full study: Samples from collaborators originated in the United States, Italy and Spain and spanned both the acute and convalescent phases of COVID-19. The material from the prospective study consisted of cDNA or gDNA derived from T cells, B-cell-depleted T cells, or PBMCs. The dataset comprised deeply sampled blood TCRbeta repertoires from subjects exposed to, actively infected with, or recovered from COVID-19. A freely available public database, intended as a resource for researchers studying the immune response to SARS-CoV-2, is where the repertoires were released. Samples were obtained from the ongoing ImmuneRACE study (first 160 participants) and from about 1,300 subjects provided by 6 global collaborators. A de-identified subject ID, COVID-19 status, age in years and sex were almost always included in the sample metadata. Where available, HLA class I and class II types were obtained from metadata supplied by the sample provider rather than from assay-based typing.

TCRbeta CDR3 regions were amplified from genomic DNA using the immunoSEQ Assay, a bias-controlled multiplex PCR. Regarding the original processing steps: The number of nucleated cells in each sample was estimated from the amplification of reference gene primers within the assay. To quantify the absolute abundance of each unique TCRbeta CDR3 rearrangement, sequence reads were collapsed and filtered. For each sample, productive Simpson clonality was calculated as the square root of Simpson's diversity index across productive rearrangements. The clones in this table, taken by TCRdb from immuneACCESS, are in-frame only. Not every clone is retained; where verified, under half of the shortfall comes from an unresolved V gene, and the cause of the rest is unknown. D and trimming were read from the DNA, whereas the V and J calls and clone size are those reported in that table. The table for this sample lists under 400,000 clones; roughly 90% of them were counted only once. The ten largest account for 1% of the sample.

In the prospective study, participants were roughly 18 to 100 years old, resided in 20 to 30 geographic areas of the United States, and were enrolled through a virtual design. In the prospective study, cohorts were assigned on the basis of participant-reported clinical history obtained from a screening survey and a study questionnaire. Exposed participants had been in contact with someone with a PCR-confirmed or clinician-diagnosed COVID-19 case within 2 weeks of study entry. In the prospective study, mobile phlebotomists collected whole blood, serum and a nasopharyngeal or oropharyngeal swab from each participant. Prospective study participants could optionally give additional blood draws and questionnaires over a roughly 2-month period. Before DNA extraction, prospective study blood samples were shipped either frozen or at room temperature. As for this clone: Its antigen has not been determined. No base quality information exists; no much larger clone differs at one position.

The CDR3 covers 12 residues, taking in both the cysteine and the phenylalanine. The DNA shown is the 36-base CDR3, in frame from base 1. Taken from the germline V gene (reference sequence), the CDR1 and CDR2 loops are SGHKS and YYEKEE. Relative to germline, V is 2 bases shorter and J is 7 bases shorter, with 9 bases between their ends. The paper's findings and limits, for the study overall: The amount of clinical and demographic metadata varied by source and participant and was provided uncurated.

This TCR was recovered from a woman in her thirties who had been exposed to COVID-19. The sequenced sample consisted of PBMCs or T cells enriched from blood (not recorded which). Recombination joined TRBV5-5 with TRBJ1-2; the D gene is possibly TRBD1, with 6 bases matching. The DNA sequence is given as TGTGCCAGCAGCTTAAGGGGGATTGGCTACACCTTC. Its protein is CASSLRGIGYTF.